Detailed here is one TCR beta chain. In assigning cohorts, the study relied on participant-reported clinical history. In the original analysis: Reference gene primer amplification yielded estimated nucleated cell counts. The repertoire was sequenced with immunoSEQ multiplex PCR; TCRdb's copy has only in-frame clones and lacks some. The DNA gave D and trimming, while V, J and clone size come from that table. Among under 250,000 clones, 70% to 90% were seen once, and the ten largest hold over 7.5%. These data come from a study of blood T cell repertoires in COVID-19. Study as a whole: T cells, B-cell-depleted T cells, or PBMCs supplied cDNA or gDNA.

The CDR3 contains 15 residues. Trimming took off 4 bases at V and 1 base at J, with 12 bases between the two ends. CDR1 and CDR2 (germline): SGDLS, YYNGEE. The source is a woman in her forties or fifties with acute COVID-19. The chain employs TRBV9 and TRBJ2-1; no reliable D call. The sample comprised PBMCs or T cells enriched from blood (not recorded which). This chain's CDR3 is CASSPREKSYNEQFF. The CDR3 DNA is TGTGCCAGCAGCCCGCGAGAGAAGTCCTACAATGAGCAGTTCTTC.